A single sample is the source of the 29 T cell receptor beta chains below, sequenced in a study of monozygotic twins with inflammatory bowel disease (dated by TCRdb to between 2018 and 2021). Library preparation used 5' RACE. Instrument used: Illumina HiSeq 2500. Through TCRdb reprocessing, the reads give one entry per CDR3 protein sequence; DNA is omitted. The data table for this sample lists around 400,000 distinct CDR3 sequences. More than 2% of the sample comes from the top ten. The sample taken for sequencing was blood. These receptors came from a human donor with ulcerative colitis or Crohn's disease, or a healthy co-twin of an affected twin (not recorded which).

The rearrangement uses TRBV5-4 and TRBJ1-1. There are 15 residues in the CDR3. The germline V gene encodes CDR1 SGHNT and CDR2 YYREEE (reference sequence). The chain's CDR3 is CASSLADLWDTEAFF.

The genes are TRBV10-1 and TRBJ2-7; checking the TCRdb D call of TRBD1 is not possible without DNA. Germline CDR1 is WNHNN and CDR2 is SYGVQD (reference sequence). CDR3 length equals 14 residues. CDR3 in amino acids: CASSETGMSYEQYF.

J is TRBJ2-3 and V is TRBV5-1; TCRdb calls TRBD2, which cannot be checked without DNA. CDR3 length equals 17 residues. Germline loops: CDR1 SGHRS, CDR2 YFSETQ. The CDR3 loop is CASSPPSGRANADTQYF.

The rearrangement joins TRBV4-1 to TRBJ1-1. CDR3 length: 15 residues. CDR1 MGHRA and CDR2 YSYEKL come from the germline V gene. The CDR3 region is CASSQVDLQAREAFF.

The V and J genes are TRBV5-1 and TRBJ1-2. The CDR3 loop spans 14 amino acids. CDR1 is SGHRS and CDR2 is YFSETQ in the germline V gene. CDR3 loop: CASSQGPREYGYTF.

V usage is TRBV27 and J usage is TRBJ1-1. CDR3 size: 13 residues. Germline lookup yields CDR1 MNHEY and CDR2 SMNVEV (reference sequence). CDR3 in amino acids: CASSFRMNTEAFF.

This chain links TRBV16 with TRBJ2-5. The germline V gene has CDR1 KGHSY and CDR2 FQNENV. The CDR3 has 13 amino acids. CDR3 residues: CASSNRGQETQYF.

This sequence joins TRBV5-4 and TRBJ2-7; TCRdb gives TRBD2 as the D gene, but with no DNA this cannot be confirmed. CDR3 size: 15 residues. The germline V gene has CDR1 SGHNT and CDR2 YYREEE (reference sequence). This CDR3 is CASSDTSGSPSEQYF.

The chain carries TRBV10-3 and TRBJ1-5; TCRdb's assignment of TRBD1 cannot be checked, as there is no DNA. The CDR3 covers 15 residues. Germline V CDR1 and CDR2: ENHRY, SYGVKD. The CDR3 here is CAISEGQGNNQPQHF.

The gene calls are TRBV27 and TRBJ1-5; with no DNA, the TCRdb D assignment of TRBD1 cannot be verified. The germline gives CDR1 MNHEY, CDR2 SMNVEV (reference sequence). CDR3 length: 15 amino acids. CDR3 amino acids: CASSLLGGSNQPQHF.

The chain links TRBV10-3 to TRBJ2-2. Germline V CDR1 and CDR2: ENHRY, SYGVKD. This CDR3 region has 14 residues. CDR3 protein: CAISESVTAGELFF.

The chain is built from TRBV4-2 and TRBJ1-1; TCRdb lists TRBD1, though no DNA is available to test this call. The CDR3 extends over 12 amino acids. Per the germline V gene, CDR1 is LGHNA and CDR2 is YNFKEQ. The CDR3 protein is CASSLGAEEAFF.

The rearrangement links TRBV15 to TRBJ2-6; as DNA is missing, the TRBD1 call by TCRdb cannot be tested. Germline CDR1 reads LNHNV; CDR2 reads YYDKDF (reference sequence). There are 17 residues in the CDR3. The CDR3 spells CATSRENRGPGANVLTF.

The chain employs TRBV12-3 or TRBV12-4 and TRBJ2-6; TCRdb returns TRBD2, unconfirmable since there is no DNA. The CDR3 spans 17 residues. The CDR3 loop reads CASRGLAGSGGANVLTF.

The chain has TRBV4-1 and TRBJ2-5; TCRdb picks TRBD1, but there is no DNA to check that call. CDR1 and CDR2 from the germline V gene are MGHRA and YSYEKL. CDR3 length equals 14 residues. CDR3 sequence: CASSLKQGKETQYF.

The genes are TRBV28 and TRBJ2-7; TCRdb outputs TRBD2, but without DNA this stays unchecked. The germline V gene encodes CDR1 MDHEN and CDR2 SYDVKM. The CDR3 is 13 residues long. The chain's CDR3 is CASSLVVVGPQYF.

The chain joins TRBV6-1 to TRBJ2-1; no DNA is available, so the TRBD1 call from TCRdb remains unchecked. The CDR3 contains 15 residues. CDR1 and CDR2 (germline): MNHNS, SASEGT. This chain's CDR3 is CASRKQGSSYNERFF.

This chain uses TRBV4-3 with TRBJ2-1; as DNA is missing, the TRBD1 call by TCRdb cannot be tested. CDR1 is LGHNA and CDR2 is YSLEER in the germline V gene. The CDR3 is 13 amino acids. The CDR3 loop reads CASSQFRGVEQFF.

CDR3 residues: CSVVDRLNTGELFF. This chain joins TRBV29-1 and TRBJ2-2; TCRdb gives TRBD1 as the D gene, but with no DNA this cannot be confirmed. Germline CDR1 reads SQVTM; CDR2 reads ANQGSEA. CDR3 length: 14 residues.

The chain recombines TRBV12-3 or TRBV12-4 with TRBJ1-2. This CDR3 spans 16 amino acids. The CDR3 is CASSSRQTPSNYGYTF.

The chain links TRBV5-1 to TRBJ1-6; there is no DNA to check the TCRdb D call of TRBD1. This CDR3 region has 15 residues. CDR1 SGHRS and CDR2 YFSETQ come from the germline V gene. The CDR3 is CASSYGTGANSPLHF.

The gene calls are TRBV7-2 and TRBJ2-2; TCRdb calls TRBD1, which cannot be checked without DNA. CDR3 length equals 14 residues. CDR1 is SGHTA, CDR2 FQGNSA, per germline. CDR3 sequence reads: CASRGDRERRELFF.

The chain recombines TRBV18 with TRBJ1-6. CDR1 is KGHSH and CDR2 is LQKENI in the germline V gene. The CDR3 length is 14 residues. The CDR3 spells CASSPPGVNSPLHF.

The CDR3 is CSARGPLKRTSTDTQYF. V and J are TRBV20-1 and TRBJ2-3; checking the TCRdb D call of TRBD1 is not possible without DNA. CDR1 and CDR2 from the germline V gene are DFQATT and SNEGSKA (reference sequence). The CDR3 is 17 residues long.

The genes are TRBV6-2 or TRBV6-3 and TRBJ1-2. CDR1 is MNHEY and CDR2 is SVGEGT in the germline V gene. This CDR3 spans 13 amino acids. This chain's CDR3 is CASSYKGGYGYTF.

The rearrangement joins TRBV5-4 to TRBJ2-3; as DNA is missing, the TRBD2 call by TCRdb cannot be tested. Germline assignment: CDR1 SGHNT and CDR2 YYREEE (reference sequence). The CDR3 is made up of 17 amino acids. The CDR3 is CASSSRTSGASTDTQYF.

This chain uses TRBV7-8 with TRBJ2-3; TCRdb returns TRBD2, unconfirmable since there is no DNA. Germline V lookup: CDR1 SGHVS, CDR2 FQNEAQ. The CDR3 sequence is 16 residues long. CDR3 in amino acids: CASSRLLAENTDTQYF.

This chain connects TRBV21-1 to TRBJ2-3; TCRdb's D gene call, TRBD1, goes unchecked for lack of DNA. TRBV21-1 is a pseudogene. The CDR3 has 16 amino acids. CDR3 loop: CASSKRGGQMIDTQYF.

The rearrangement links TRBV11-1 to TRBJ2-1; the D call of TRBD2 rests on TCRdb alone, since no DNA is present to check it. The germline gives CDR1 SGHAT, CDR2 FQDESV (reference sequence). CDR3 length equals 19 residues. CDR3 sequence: CASSLGLAGVIPSYNEQFF.